The 26 T cell receptor beta chains listed next were all sequenced from one sample in a study of T cells after yellow fever vaccination. TCRdb re-called the 5' RACE reads through MiXCR, storing one row per CDR3 protein. The sample holds 400,000 or so distinct CDR3 sequences, 11% seen once. Sample: PBMCs, taken on the day of the first yellow fever vaccination. The receptor source for this set is a man younger than 35 who received the YFV17D yellow fever vaccine.

The rearrangement uses TRBV27 and TRBJ2-3, with TRBD2 as a possible D gene (6 bases). Germline values: CDR1 MNHEY, CDR2 SMNVEV (reference sequence). CDR3 length: 16 amino acids. V gave up 4 bases and J gave up 1 base, with 15 bases separating them. The CDR3 loop reads CASSSRRDSRTDTQYF. The DNA of the CDR3 is TGTGCCAGCAGTTCCCGCCGGGACTCACGCACAGATACGCAGTATTTT.

In this sample, this clonotype turned up a few times. The chain carries TRBV19 and TRBJ1-1, with a possible D match to TRBD1 (5 bases). The ends were cut back, 6 bases at V and 5 bases at J, with 25 bases in the middle. Per germline, CDR1 LNHDA and CDR2 SQIVND (reference sequence). The CDR3 is made up of 17 amino acids. In nucleotides, the CDR3 is TGTGCCAGTAGCTTGTTTCCGCGGGACTGGGCGAAAACTGAAGCTTTCTTT. It translates to CASSLFPRDWAKTEAFF.

The chain employs TRBV3-1 and TRBJ2-6; TRBD2 is a possible D gene (6 bases). V dropped 2 bases and J dropped 9 bases, with 11 bases sitting between them. This CDR3 is built from 14 residues. Germline V lookup: CDR1 LGHDT, CDR2 YNNKEL (reference sequence). The CDR3 bases are TGTGCCAGCAGCCAATATAAGGGAGGCAACGTCCTGACTTTC. This sequence encodes CASSQYKGGNVLTF.

This clonotype has just a few counts. In DNA, the CDR3 is TGTGCCAGCGGACCGGGGGGCCATAATTCACCCCTCCACTTT. Amino acids: CASGPGGHNSPLHF. The chain couples TRBV25-1 to TRBJ1-6; the D gene is possibly TRBD1 (6 bases). The germline V gene has CDR1 MGHDK and CDR2 SYGVNS. The CDR3 is 14 amino acids. The V and J ends lost 8 bases and 5 bases respectively, with 13 bases between them.

The rearrangement links TRBV7-3 to TRBJ1-1; D is unresolved. Looked up from germline, CDR1 is SGHTA and CDR2 is FQGTGA. The germline V and J ends were trimmed by 0 bases and 4 bases, with 9 bases remaining between them. The CDR3 contains 14 residues. This chain's CDR3 is CASSLTSEVTEAFF. CDR3 nucleotide sequence: TGTGCCAGCAGCTTAACTTCCGAGGTCACTGAAGCTTTCTTT.

V gene TRBV9 combines with J gene TRBJ2-1; 9 positions match TRBD2. V lost 0 bases, J lost 6 bases, and 4 bases stayed unmatched. Germline values: CDR1 SGDLS, CDR2 YYNGEE. This CDR3 is 15 amino acids long. This chain's CDR3 is CASSVEGGGANEQFF. The CDR3, as DNA: TGTGCCAGCAGCGTAGAGGGCGGGGGGGCCAATGAGCAGTTCTTC. Full variable domain (remainder filled in from reference TRBV9 and TRBJ2-1): DSGVTQTPKHLITATGQRVTLRCSPRSGDLSVYWYQQSLDQGLQFLIQYYNGEERAKGNILERFSAQQFPDLHSELNLSSLELGDSALYFCASSVEGGGANEQFFGPGTRLTVL.

This clonotype appeared a few times. In DNA, the CDR3 is TGTGCCAGCAGTTACTCGGCGAATTCACCCCTCCACTTT. Protein sequence: CASSYSANSPLHF. This rearrangement joins TRBV6-5 to TRBJ1-6, with D hard to call. Germline CDR1 is MNHEY and CDR2 is SVGAGI. The germline V and J ends were trimmed by 0 bases and 7 bases, with 4 bases remaining between them. The CDR3 covers 13 residues.

This sequence joins TRBV7-2 and TRBJ1-5, with 8 bases aligning to TRBD1. CDR1 and CDR2 (germline): SGHTA, FQGNSA. The CDR3 length is 14 residues. V gave up 1 base and J gave up 10 bases; unmatched junction bases: 6. CDR3 loop: CASSLVGQGVPQHF. Written as DNA, the CDR3 is TGTGCCAGCAGCTTAGTAGGACAGGGAGTTCCCCAGCATTTT.

At least ten counts were recorded for this clonotype. The V call is TRBV5-1, the J call TRBJ1-1; TRBD1 aligns across 7 bases. The V segment lost 2 bases and the J segment 0 bases; nucleotides outside the gene matches: 4. Germline CDR1 reads SGHRS; CDR2 reads YFSETQ. The CDR3 is made up of 15 amino acids. CDR3 in amino acids: CASSFEGAVNTEAFF. Written as DNA, the CDR3 is TGCGCCAGCAGCTTCGAGGGGGCTGTGAACACTGAAGCTTTCTTT.

This clonotype turned up a few times. CDR3 sequence: CSARDSQGAYYGYTF. The CDR3 DNA reads as TGCAGTGCTAGAGATTCGCAGGGGGCTTACTATGGCTACACCTTC. The rearrangement joins TRBV20-1 to TRBJ1-2, with 8 bases lining up with TRBD1. The CDR3 sequence is 15 residues long. The V gene's germline CDR1 is DFQATT and CDR2 SNEGSKA (reference sequence). V shed 0 bases and J 3 bases; nucleotides not matched to a gene: 6.

CDR3 nucleotide sequence: TGTGCCAGCAGTGAAGCGCTCGGGGATTCTGGCTACACCTTC. It translates to CASSEALGDSGYTF. The chain couples TRBV6-1 to TRBJ1-2; the D is unclear. V was cut by 0 bases and J by 7 bases, with 12 bases left in between. In germline, CDR1 is MNHNS, CDR2 SASEGT. The CDR3 is made up of 14 amino acids.

This rearrangement joins TRBV4-1 to TRBJ2-7; TRBD2 is a possible D gene (6 bases). The germline CDR1 and CDR2 sequences are MGHRA and YSYEKL. This CDR3 has 16 residues. V was trimmed by 4 bases and J by 0 bases, leaving 16 bases between them. In DNA form, the CDR3 reads TGCGCCAGCAGCCCCGAAGCGGGCCTGAACTCCTACGAGCAGTACTTC. It encodes CASSPEAGLNSYEQYF.

This clonotype turned up a few times. The CDR3 loop reads CSARRAWGAGLDTDTQYF. The CDR3 bases are TGCAGTGCTAGAAGGGCCTGGGGGGCCGGACTAGATACAGATACGCAGTATTTT. This chain links TRBV20-1 with TRBJ2-3; TRBD2 is a possible D gene (7 bases). Germline loops: CDR1 DFQATT, CDR2 SNEGSKA (reference sequence). V lost 2 bases to trimming and J lost 3 bases, with 24 bases between them. This CDR3 is 18 amino acids long.

The CDR3 DNA sequence: TGCAGTGCTAGCGGGGGGGAGTACAATGAGCAGTTCTTC. This sequence encodes CSASGGEYNEQFF. This rearrangement joins TRBV20-1 to TRBJ2-1; the match to TRBD2 covers 8 bases. CDR1 and CDR2 from the germline V gene are DFQATT and SNEGSKA (reference sequence). This CDR3 has 13 amino acids. Losses at the gene ends were 3 bases for V and 4 bases for J; bases not matched to a gene: 2.

This clonotype was seen only once. The V call is TRBV5-1, the J call TRBJ2-1; weak D call: TRBD2 (6 bases). Germline V gene lookup returns CDR1 SGHRS and CDR2 YFSETQ. V was pared by 3 bases and J by 3 bases, with 7 bases between. The CDR3 sequence is 13 residues long. The CDR3 DNA follows: TGCGCCAGCAGCTGGAGGGGCTACAATGAGCAGTTCTTC. Protein sequence: CASSWRGYNEQFF.

This clonotype was observed a handful of times. The V and J genes are TRBV6-5 and TRBJ1-3, with no clear D. The CDR3 has 14 amino acids. Trimming shortened V by 0 bases and J by 2 bases, and 5 bases separated the two germline ends. Germline V CDR1 and CDR2: MNHEY, SVGAGI. CDR3 bases: TGTGCCAGCAGTTACTCGAATCCTGGAAACACCATATATTTT. This codes for CASSYSNPGNTIYF.

The chain carries TRBV7-9 and TRBJ1-1; no reliable D call. From germline, CDR1 is SEHNR and CDR2 FQNEAQ (reference sequence). Deletions cut 1 base from V and 4 bases from J, with 4 bases between. The length of the CDR3 is 12 residues. In nucleotides, the CDR3 is TGTGCCAGCAGCTTAGTTATCACTGAAGCTTTCTTT. It translates to CASSLVITEAFF.

V and J are TRBV6-5 and TRBJ2-5, with 8 positions matching TRBD1. After removal of 5 bases from V and 1 base from J, the junction contained 12 bases not matched to a gene. Germline assignment: CDR1 MNHEY and CDR2 SVGAGI. CDR3 length: 17 amino acids. The CDR3 DNA sequence: TGTGCCAGCAGTACTAGAGACAGGGGCCGGCTCCAAGAGACCCAGTACTTC. This encodes CASSTRDRGRLQETQYF.

The chain joins TRBV29-1 to TRBJ1-1; 7 bases line up with TRBD1. The V gene's germline CDR1 is SQVTM and CDR2 ANQGSEA. This CDR3 is built from 14 residues. With V trimmed by 1 base and J by 2 bases, 4 bases remained unmatched. CDR3 sequence (DNA): TGCAGCGTTGAAGGGGGGACAGCCAACACTGAAGCTTTCTTT. The encoded protein is CSVEGGTANTEAFF.

The rearrangement uses TRBV7-2 and TRBJ2-4, with a weak D call TRBD2 (5 bases). V lost 3 bases, J lost 9 bases, and 15 bases lay in between. The CDR3 totals 14 residues. Per the germline V gene, CDR1 is SGHTA and CDR2 is FQGNSA. CDR3 sequence reads: CASSFAGIGGIQYF. Written as DNA, the CDR3 is TGTGCCAGCAGCTTTGCAGGTATCGGAGGCATTCAGTACTTC.

This clonotype was seen a single time. CDR3: CASSYEGLARQETQYF. CDR3 nucleotides: TGTGCCAGCAGCTACGAGGGACTAGCGAGGCAAGAGACCCAGTACTTC. The chain links TRBV9 to TRBJ2-5, with 10 bases matching TRBD2. This CDR3 comprises 16 residues. J was trimmed by 2 bases and V by 4 bases; bases with no gene match: 8. Germline CDR1 is SGDLS and CDR2 is YYNGEE.

This chain links TRBV4-1 with TRBJ2-5; 8 bases align to TRBD2. The germline V gene encodes CDR1 MGHRA and CDR2 YSYEKL. The CDR3 has 16 amino acids. V gave up 1 base and J gave up 5 bases; unmatched junction bases: 9. For the CDR3, the DNA is TGCGCCAGCAGCCAAGTTGGGGGACTAGTCCGCGAGACCCAGTACTTC. Translation: CASSQVGGLVRETQYF.

The chain carries TRBV2 and TRBJ1-2; 7 bases match TRBD1. This CDR3 has 13 amino acids. From germline, CDR1 is SNHLY and CDR2 FYNNEI. The junction had 10 bases not matched to a gene; V was cut back by 7 bases and J by 8 bases. The CDR3 loop is CASTVVQGTGYTF. For the CDR3, the DNA is TGTGCCAGCACAGTGGTACAGGGGACGGGCTACACCTTC.

This clonotype appeared a few times. This rearrangement joins TRBV18 to TRBJ1-4; D is ambiguous. Between the trimmed V and J ends, which lost 2 bases and 7 bases, there was a span of 14 bases. The length of the CDR3 is 15 residues. Germline V gives CDR1 KGHSH, CDR2 LQKENI. The CDR3 nucleotides are TGTGCCAGCTCACCATCCGCCCTTAACGGTGAAAAACTGTTTTTT. Protein: CASSPSALNGEKLFF.

This clonotype was seen repeatedly, ten times or more. The rearrangement uses TRBV4-1 and TRBJ1-2, with D uncertain. The V end lost 5 bases, the J end lost 9 bases, and 10 bases lay between the germline ends. Germline CDR1 reads MGHRA; CDR2 reads YSYEKL. The CDR3 covers 11 residues. CDR3 nucleotides: TGCGCCAGCAGCTCACTCCGGAGCTACACCTTC. Translating gives CASSSLRSYTF.

J is TRBJ1-5 and V is TRBV28; D not resolved. The CDR3 covers 15 residues. Germline assignment: CDR1 MDHEN and CDR2 SYDVKM. V was pared by 6 bases and J by 1 base, with 13 bases between. CDR3 loop: CASSHAGPSNQPQHF. The CDR3 DNA follows: TGTGCCAGCAGCCACGCCGGGCCCAGCAATCAGCCCCAGCATTTT.